Listed here are 20 T cell receptor beta chains from one sample, sequenced in a study of blood T cell repertoires in COVID-19. Assay used: immunoSEQ multiplex PCR; TCRdb lists only in-frame clones, some missing. The sample yields about 140,000 clones, about nine tenths seen once. The specimen sequenced was PBMCs or T cells enriched from blood (not recorded which). Every receptor here comes from a man in his forties or fifties who had recovered from COVID-19.

The genes are TRBV5-6 and TRBJ1-2; D is possibly TRBD1 (5 bases). CDR1 is SGHDT, CDR2 YYEEEE, per germline. The CDR3 covers 17 residues. V lost 9 bases and J lost 4, with 28 bases in between. CDR3 coding DNA: TGTGCCACCAACAAAAGGAGGGGAGGCCGGGCGGTCTATGGCTACACCTTC. It codes for CATNKRRGGRAVYGYTF.

The genes are TRBV2 and TRBJ2-6; 8 bases match TRBD1. Germline V gives CDR1 SNHLY, CDR2 FYNNEI. This CDR3 is 20 amino acids long. V lost 7 bases, J lost 0 bases, and 17 bases stayed unmatched. Here the CDR3 DNA reads TGTGCCAGCACCAAAAGGGGGTCGGGACAGGCTTCCTCTGGGGCCAACGTCCTGACTTTC. It encodes CASTKRGSGQASSGANVLTF.

The rearrangement joins TRBV6-5 to TRBJ1-6, with a weak D call TRBD1 (5 bases). There are 15 residues in the CDR3. Deletions cut 6 bases from V and 7 bases from J, with 16 bases between. In germline, CDR1 is MNHEY, CDR2 SVGAGI. The CDR3 nucleotides read TGTGCCAGCAGCCTCTCATGGCAGGGCAATTCACCCCTCCACTTT. Residues: CASSLSWQGNSPLHF.

The chain carries TRBV9 and TRBJ2-1; tentative D call: TRBD2 (6 bases). V lost 4 bases and J 7 bases, leaving 18 bases between the germline ends. This CDR3 spans 15 amino acids. CDR1 SGDLS and CDR2 YYNGEE come from the germline V gene. As DNA, the CDR3 is TGTGCCAGCAGCACCAGGTGGGGGAGCGGGAATGAGCAGTTCTTC. Protein: CASSTRWGSGNEQFF.

The chain links TRBV18 to TRBJ2-3, with 8 nucleotides matching TRBD2. Trimming removed 3 bases from V and 1 base from J; junction bases left unmatched: 3. This CDR3 contains 15 residues. Germline values: CDR1 KGHSH, CDR2 LQKENI. CDR3 protein: CASSPYGGGTDTQYF. In DNA form, the CDR3 reads TGTGCCAGCTCACCCTACGGGGGGGGCACAGATACGCAGTATTTT. The entire variable domain, with the rest obtained from reference TRBV18 and TRBJ2-3, is as follows: NAGVMQNPRHLVRRRGQEARLRCSPMKGHSHVYWYRQLPEEGLKFMVYLQKENIIDESGMPKERFSAEFPKEGPSILRIQQVVRGDSAAYFCASSPYGGGTDTQYFGPGTRLTVL.

The chain couples TRBV27 to TRBJ1-4, with a weak D call TRBD1 (6 bases). This CDR3 is built from 16 residues. CDR1 and CDR2 from the germline V gene are MNHEY and SMNVEV (reference sequence). Trimming took off 0 bases at V and 0 bases at J, with 8 bases between the two ends. CDR3 protein: CASSLSDRPTNEKLFF. Written as DNA, the CDR3 is TGTGCCAGCAGTTTATCGGACAGACCAACTAATGAAAAACTGTTTTTT.

The chain joins TRBV6-4 to TRBJ1-1; D is possibly TRBD1 (5 bases). The CDR3 consists of 14 residues. The germline V and J ends were trimmed by 8 bases and 4 bases, with 17 bases remaining between them. Germline V lookup: CDR1 MRHNA, CDR2 SNTAGT. The CDR3 DNA reads TGTGCCAGCTGTAAATTTCAGGGTTGCACTGAAGCTTTCTTT. It is translated as CASCKFQGCTEAFF.

V is TRBV2 and J is TRBJ1-1; D ambiguous. CDR1 SNHLY and CDR2 FYNNEI come from the germline V gene. V was shortened by 1 base and J by 1 base, with 10 bases between the two germline ends. CDR3 length: 15 amino acids. The CDR3 loop reads CASSEGRVRNTEAFF. The CDR3 region has the DNA TGTGCCAGCAGTGAAGGGAGGGTTCGGAACACTGAAGCTTTCTTT.

This clone occurred a few times. V is TRBV19 and J is TRBJ2-1; D gene unclear. The CDR3 covers 13 residues. Germline values: CDR1 LNHDA, CDR2 SQIVND (reference sequence). Trimming took off 5 bases at V and 4 bases at J, with 9 bases between the two ends. CDR3 in DNA: TGTGCCAGTAGTCCCCAGTCTTACAATGAGCAGTTCTTC. This translates into CASSPQSYNEQFF.

This chain links TRBV27 with TRBJ1-4; 9 nucleotides agree with TRBD1. CDR3 size: 14 residues. The V gene end was trimmed by 6 bases and the J gene end by 6 bases; junction bases not matched to a gene: 5. Germline lookup yields CDR1 MNHEY and CDR2 SMNVEV (reference sequence). CDR3 DNA: TGTGCCAGCAGCCGTCGGGACAGGGATGAAAAACTGTTTTTT. It codes for CASSRRDRDEKLFF.

The V gene is TRBV10-1, the J gene TRBJ1-5; D possibly corresponds to TRBD1 (5 bases). Germline V gives CDR1 WNHNN, CDR2 SYGVQD (reference sequence). The CDR3 has 15 amino acids. Trimming stripped 4 bases from V and 3 bases from J, with 13 bases between. CDR3 region: CASSVWGAVNQPQHF. The CDR3 DNA reads as TGCGCCAGCAGTGTTTGGGGCGCGGTCAATCAGCCCCAGCATTTT.

V is TRBV19 and J is TRBJ2-3, with TRBD2 matching 8 bases. The CDR3 has 14 residues. Germline V lookup: CDR1 LNHDA, CDR2 SQIVND (reference sequence). Unmatched junction bases numbered 0, after V lost 4 bases and J lost 0 bases. For the CDR3, the DNA is TGTGCCAGTAGTACTAGCGGGAGCACAGATACGCAGTATTTT. It yields the protein CASSTSGSTDTQYF.

The J gene is TRBJ1-5, the V gene TRBV6-2 or TRBV6-3; 7 nucleotides line up with TRBD1. This CDR3 is built from 14 residues. Germline V CDR1 and CDR2: MNHEY, SVGEGT. After removal of 5 bases from V and 5 bases from J, the junction contained 6 bases not matched to a gene. The CDR3 DNA is TGTGCCAGCAGTCCGGGACAGCCTCATCAGCCCCAGCATTTT. The encoded protein is CASSPGQPHQPQHF.

A few counts support this clone. DNA of the CDR3: TGTGCCAGTAGTATAGGGGACAATTTCTATGGCTACACCTTC. Its translation: CASSIGDNFYGYTF. V is TRBV19 and J is TRBJ1-2, with D possibly TRBD1 on 6 matching bases. V shed 1 base and J shed 4 bases, with 10 bases lying between them. The CDR3 is made up of 14 amino acids. CDR1 is LNHDA, CDR2 SQIVND, per germline (reference sequence).

The chain uses TRBV28 and TRBJ1-2, with D tentatively TRBD1 (5 bases). Germline loops: CDR1 MDHEN, CDR2 SYDVKM. The CDR3 contains 14 residues. Trimming took off 5 bases at V and 9 bases at J, with 19 bases between the two ends. CDR3 protein: CASSVRVRAQSYTF. CDR3 DNA: TGTGCCAGCAGTGTCAGGGTAAGGGCCCAGAGCTACACCTTC.

The chain carries TRBV3-1 (or the pseudogene TRBV3-2) and TRBJ2-2; D uncertain. The V gene's germline CDR1 is LGHDT and CDR2 YNNKEL (reference sequence). The length of the CDR3 is 16 residues. Trimming shortened V by 1 base and J by 4 bases, and 13 bases separated the two germline ends. For the CDR3, the DNA is TGTGCCAGCAGCCAAGGGGCCTACTGGCTCACCGGGGAGCTGTTTTTT. Amino acid sequence: CASSQGAYWLTGELFF.

The chain is built from TRBV5-4 and TRBJ1-4; 9 bases match TRBD1. The trim removed 4 bases at V and 8 bases at J, leaving 12 bases unmatched. In germline, CDR1 is SGHNT, CDR2 YYREEE (reference sequence). The CDR3 loop spans 16 amino acids. This CDR3 is CASSRPTGGRKEKLFF. The CDR3 DNA sequence: TGTGCCAGCAGCCGACCAACAGGGGGCAGGAAAGAAAAACTGTTTTTT.

This chain connects TRBV14 to TRBJ2-1; 12 positions match TRBD2. The CDR3 is 15 residues long. Looked up from germline, CDR1 is SGHDN and CDR2 is FVKESK. The junction had 3 bases not matched to a gene; V was cut back by 2 bases and J by 7 bases. In DNA, the CDR3 is TGTGCCAGCAGCCAACTAGCGGGAGGGCCGAATGAGCAGTTCTTC. Amino acids: CASSQLAGGPNEQFF.

The chain carries TRBV28 and TRBJ2-6, with unresolved D. The CDR3 contains 16 residues. Germline CDR1 reads MDHEN; CDR2 reads SYDVKM. The ends were cut back, 3 bases at V and 1 base at J, with 10 bases in the middle. The CDR3 region is CASSLVSESGANVLTF. Written as DNA, the CDR3 is TGTGCCAGCAGTTTGGTCAGTGAATCTGGGGCCAACGTCCTGACTTTC.

The chain recombines TRBV7-9 with TRBJ2-1, with 10 bases lining up with TRBD2. This CDR3 is 16 amino acids long. Germline V gene data show CDR1 as SEHNR and CDR2 as FQNEAQ (reference sequence). After removal of 4 bases from V and 2 bases from J, the junction contained 5 bases not matched to a gene. CDR3 in amino acids: CASSSSGRAAYNEQFF. The CDR3 nucleotides are TGTGCCAGCAGCTCCAGCGGGAGGGCCGCCTACAATGAGCAGTTCTTC.